This TCR beta chain came from a study of T cells in localized non-small cell lung cancer. The V gene lost 2 bases and the J gene lost 1 base, with 7 bases spanning the gap. Per germline, CDR1 GTSNPN and CDR2 SVGIG (reference sequence). The CDR3 is 13 residues long. The study's findings and limits: Compared with tumor, uninvolved adjacent lung displayed greater T cell clonality, ranking highest overall.

Profiled with immunoSEQ multiplex PCR; TCRdb holds only in-frame clones, not every one. The sample consists of tens of thousands of clones, about 88% of them appearing once. Of note for this clone: The target antigen is unknown.

The clonotype was recovered from a woman aged 35-75 years with stage I squamous cell lung carcinoma. The V call is TRBV30, the J call TRBJ2-3, with D uncertain. The source material was peripheral blood, sampled before any cancer treatment. In DNA form, the CDR3 reads TGTGCCTGGAGTATAAAAGGCACAGATACGCAGTATTTT. The encoded protein is CAWSIKGTDTQYF.